This TCR beta chain was documented in a study of vaccination effects on CD4 cells after COVID-19. Turning to the study itself: Each participant received a vaccine that was either BNT162b2 or mRNA-1273, given as two doses.

General study findings and limits: In the late period after vaccination, infection- and vaccine-induced clones contracted markedly.

Antigen-specific CD4+ T cell clonotypes were called by their expansion after viral peptide-pool culture in ViraFEST. When around nine days of culture had elapsed, CD4+ T cells were isolated. Among the vaccine recipients, none had a prior SARS-CoV-2 infection, and nucleocapsid antibodies were negative. IL-2 medium was substituted for half the medium on days 3 and 7. Generated by immunoSEQ multiplex PCR, the TCRdb table keeps only in-frame clones and is missing some. The data show about 79,000 clones, with roughly 74% seen just once and more than 1.5% held by the top ten. On this clone: The antigen remains unidentified.

The sequence derives from a human donor who received a COVID-19 vaccine. Sequenced material: CD4+ T cells from PBMCs cultured with HCoV-229E spike peptides, taken before COVID-19 vaccination.

The CDR3 DNA sequence: TGTGCCAGCAGTGACTTAGCATTAGCGGGGGTGACCCAGTACTTC. Residues: CASSDLALAGVTQYF. This rearrangement joins TRBV2 to TRBJ2-5; 9 positions agree with TRBD2. The germline V gene encodes CDR1 SNHLY and CDR2 FYNNEI. The CDR3 is 15 amino acids. V lost 3 bases, J lost 7 bases, and 9 bases stayed unmatched.